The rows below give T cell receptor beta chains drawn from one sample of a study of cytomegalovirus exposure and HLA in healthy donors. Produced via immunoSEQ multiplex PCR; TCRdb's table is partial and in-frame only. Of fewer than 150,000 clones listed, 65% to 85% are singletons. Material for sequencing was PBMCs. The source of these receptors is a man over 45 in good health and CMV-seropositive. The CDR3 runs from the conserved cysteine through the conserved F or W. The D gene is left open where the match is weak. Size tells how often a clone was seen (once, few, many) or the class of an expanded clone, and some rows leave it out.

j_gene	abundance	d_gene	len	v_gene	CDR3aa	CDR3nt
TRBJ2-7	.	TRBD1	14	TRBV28	CASSFPDRAGEQYF	TGTGCCAGCAGTTTCCCGGACAGGGCGGGCGAGCAGTACTTC
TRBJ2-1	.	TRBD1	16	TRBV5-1	CASSFRRDRGDNEQFF	TGCGCCAGCAGCTTTCGCCGGGACAGGGGCGACAATGAGCAGTTCTTC
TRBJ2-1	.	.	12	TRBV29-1	CSADSSYNEQFF	TGCAGCGCGGACAGCTCCTACAATGAGCAGTTCTTC
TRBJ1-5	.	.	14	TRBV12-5	CASGKGDSNQPQHF	TGTGCTAGTGGAAAGGGGGATAGCAATCAGCCCCAGCATTTT
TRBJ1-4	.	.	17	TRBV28	CASSRGGYNPTNEKLFF	TGTGCCAGCAGTCGGGGGGGATATAATCCAACTAATGAAAAACTGTTTTTT
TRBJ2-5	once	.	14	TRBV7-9	CASSLAGFKETQYF	TGTGCCAGCAGCTTAGCGGGCTTTAAGGAGACCCAGTACTTC
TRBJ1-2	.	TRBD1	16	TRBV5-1	CASSPRTGTGGSGYTF	TGCGCCAGCAGCCCGAGAACCGGGACAGGGGGCTCTGGCTACACCTTC
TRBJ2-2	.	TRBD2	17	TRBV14	CASSQLAGGGYTGELFF	TGTGCCAGCAGCCAACTAGCGGGAGGGGGATACACCGGGGAGCTGTTTTTT
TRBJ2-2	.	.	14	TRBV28	CASRQGGNTGELFF	TGTGCCAGCAGACAGGGTGGGAACACCGGGGAGCTGTTTTTT
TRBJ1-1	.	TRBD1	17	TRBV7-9	CSSSFRSAGQRDTEAFF	TGTTCCAGCAGCTTTCGATCGGCGGGACAGAGGGACACTGAAGCTTTCTTT
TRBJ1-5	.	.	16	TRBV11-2	CASSPDATESNQPQHF	TGTGCCAGCAGCCCGGATGCGACAGAGAGCAATCAGCCCCAGCATTTT
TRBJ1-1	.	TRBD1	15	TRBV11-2	CASRSTGKMNTEAFF	TGTGCCAGCAGATCGACAGGGAAAATGAACACTGAAGCTTTCTTT
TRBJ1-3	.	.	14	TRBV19	CASSARTPGNTIYF	TGTGCCAGTAGTGCCCGGACTCCTGGAAACACCATATATTTT
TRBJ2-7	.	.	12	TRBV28	CASSLRAGEQYF	TGTGCCAGCAGTTTACGCGCGGGGGAGCAGTACTTC
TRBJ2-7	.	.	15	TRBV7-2	CASSLEDFLPYEQYF	TGTGCCAGCAGCTTAGAGGACTTTTTGCCCTACGAGCAGTACTTC
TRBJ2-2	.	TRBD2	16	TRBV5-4	CASSLTPGLATGELFF	TGTGCCAGCAGCTTAACACCGGGACTAGCCACCGGGGAGCTGTTTTTT
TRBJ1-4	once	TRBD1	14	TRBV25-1	CASSDAAAGGKLFF	TGTGCCAGCAGTGACGCCGCGGCAGGGGGCAAACTGTTTTTT
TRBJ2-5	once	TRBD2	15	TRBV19	CASSKGLAGQETQYF	TGTGCCAGTAGTAAGGGACTAGCGGGGCAAGAGACCCAGTACTTC
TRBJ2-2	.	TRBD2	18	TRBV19	CASSEGGTSGRGTGELFF	TGTGCCAGTAGTGAAGGTGGGACTAGCGGGAGGGGCACCGGGGAGCTGTTTTTT
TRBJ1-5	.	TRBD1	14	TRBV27	CASSQGIGDQPQHF	TGTGCCAGCTCACAGGGGATAGGAGATCAGCCCCAGCATTTT
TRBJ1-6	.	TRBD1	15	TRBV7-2	CASSLAGQTNSPLHF	TGTGCCAGCAGCTTAGCGGGACAGACTAATTCACCCCTCCACTTT
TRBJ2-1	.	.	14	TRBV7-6	CASSFGGEYNEQFF	TGTGCCAGCAGCTTTGGGGGCGAATACAATGAGCAGTTCTTC
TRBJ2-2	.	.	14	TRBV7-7	CASSSGPNTGELFF	TGTGCCAGCAGTAGCGGTCCGAACACCGGGGAGCTGTTTTTT
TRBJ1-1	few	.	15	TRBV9	CASSLRAGKNTEAFF	TGTGCCAGCAGCCTTCGGGCGGGGAAGAACACTGAAGCTTTCTTT
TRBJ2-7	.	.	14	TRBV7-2	CASSLEYSSYEQYF	TGTGCCAGCAGCTTAGAATACAGCTCCTACGAGCAGTACTTC
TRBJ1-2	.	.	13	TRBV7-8	CASSSADRYGYTF	TGTGCCAGCAGCTCCGCCGACAGATATGGCTACACCTTC
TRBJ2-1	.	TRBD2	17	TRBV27	CASSPGTSGSSYNEQFF	TGTGCCAGCAGTCCCGGGACTAGCGGAAGCTCCTACAATGAGCAGTTCTTC
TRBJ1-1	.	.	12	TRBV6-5	CASINAASEAFF	TGTGCCAGCATCAACGCGGCCAGCGAAGCTTTCTTT
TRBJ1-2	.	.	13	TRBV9	CASSVELGYGYTF	TGTGCCAGCAGCGTAGAGCTCGGCTATGGCTACACCTTC
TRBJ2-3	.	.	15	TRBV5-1	CASSRGGTQANTQYF	TGCGCCAGCAGCCGGGGCGGGACTCAGGCAAATACGCAGTATTTT
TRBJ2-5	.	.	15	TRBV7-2	CASSLAGRGLETQYF	TGTGCCAGCAGCTTAGCGGGGCGGGGATTAGAGACCCAGTACTTC
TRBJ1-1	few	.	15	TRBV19	CASSIDRRGYTEAFF	TGTGCCAGTAGTATAGATCGGCGGGGGTACACTGAAGCTTTCTTT
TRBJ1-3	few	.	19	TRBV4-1	CASSTDRKDLGKAGNTIYF	TGCGCCAGCAGCACCGACAGGAAGGATTTAGGAAAGGCTGGAAACACCATATATTTT
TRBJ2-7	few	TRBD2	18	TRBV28	CASSFPGLIAGEPYEQYF	TGTGCCAGCAGTTTCCCGGGGTTGATAGCGGGAGAACCCTACGAGCAGTACTTC
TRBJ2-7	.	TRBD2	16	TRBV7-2	CASSLAAGLASYEQYF	TGTGCCAGCAGCTTAGCTGCCGGACTAGCGTCCTACGAGCAGTACTTC
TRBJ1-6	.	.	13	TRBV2	CASKQALNSPLHF	TGTGCCAGCAAGCAAGCTCTAAATTCACCCCTCCACTTT
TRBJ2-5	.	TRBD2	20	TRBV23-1	CASSPPGVLAGGKMKETQYF	TGCGCCAGCAGTCCCCCCGGGGTACTAGCGGGAGGGAAGATGAAAGAGACCCAGTACTTC
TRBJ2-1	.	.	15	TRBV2	CASIAGGSSYNEQFF	TGTGCCAGCATCGCTGGAGGGAGCTCCTACAATGAGCAGTTCTTC
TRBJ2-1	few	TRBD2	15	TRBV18	CASSRGLAGDNEQFF	TGTGCCAGCTCCCGGGGACTAGCGGGAGACAATGAGCAGTTCTTC
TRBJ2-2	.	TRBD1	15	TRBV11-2	CASSVGTGGAGELFF	TGTGCCAGCAGCGTTGGGACAGGGGGGGCCGGGGAGCTGTTTTTT
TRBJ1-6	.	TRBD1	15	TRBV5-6	CASSLDRGINSPLHF	TGTGCCAGCAGCTTGGACAGGGGAATCAATTCACCCCTCCACTTT
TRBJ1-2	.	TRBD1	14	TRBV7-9	CASSRTGAFYGYTF	TGTGCCAGCAGCCGGACAGGGGCCTTCTATGGCTACACCTTC
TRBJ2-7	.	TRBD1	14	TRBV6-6	CASSSIQGTYEQYF	TGTGCCAGCAGTTCGATACAGGGGACATACGAGCAGTACTTC
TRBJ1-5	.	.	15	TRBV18	CASSPQGGGDQPQHF	TGTGCCAGCTCACCTCAGGGAGGGGGTGATCAGCCCCAGCATTTT
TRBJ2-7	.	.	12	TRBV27	CASSPNSYEQYF	TGTGCCAGCAGTCCTAACAGCTACGAGCAGTACTTC
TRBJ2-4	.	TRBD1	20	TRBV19	CASSRGQGSRMEVAKNIQYF	TGTGCCAGTAGTAGGGGACAGGGAAGCCGAATGGAGGTAGCCAAAAACATTCAGTACTTC
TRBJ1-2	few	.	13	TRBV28	CASSLGTRGGYTF	TGTGCCAGCAGTTTAGGGACTCGTGGGGGCTACACCTTC
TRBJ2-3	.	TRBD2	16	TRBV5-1	CASSPAGTSGSRSQYF	TGCGCCAGCAGCCCAGCCGGGACTAGCGGGAGTCGGTCGCAGTATTTT
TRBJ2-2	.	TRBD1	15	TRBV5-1	CASSLWTGESGELFF	TGCGCCAGCAGCTTGTGGACAGGGGAATCCGGGGAGCTGTTTTTT
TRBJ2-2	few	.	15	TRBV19	CATAGVGLNTGELFF	TGTGCCACCGCAGGGGTAGGGCTGAACACCGGGGAGCTGTTTTTT
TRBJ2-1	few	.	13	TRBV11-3	CASSSPSINEQFF	TGTGCCAGCAGCTCCCCATCTATCAATGAGCAGTTCTTC
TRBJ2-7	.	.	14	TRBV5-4	CASSLGTEGYEQYF	TGTGCCAGCAGCTTGGGCACGGAGGGCTACGAGCAGTACTTC
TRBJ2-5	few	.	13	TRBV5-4	CASMQGFQETQYF	TGTGCCAGCATGCAGGGGTTCCAAGAGACCCAGTACTTC
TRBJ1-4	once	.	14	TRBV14	CARRNLEGGEKLFF	TGTGCCAGGAGGAATTTGGAGGGGGGGGAAAAACTGTTTTTT
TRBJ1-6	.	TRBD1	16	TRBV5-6	CASSLQGSSYNSPLHF	TGTGCCAGCAGCTTACAGGGGAGCTCCTATAATTCACCCCTCCACTTT
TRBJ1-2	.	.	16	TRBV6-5	CASSYSAQQGYYGYTF	TGTGCCAGCAGTTACTCGGCGCAACAGGGCTACTATGGCTACACCTTC